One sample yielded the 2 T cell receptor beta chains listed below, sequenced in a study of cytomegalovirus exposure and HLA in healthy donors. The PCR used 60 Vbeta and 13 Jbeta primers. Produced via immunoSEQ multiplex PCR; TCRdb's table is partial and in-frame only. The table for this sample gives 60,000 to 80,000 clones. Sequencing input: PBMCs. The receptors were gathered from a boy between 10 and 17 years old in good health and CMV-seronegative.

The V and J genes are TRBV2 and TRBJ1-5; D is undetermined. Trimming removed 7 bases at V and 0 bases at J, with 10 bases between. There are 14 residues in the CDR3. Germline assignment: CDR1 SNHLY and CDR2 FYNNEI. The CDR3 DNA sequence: TGTGCCAGCAACGAGCTAAATAGCAATCAGCCCCAGCATTTT. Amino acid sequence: CASNELNSNQPQHF.

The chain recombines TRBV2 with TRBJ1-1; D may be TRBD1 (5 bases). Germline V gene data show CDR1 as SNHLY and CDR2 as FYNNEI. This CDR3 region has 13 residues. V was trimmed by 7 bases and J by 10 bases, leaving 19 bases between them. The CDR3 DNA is TGTGCCAGCACCCAAGAGGTGGCAGGGTTAGCTTTCTTT. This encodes CASTQEVAGLAFF. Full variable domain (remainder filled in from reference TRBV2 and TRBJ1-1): EPEVTQTPSHQVTQMGQEVILRCVPISNHLYFYWYRQILGQKVEFLVSFYNNEISEKSEIFDDQFSVERPDGSNFTLKIRSTKLEDSAMYFCASTQEVAGLAFFGQGTRLTVV.